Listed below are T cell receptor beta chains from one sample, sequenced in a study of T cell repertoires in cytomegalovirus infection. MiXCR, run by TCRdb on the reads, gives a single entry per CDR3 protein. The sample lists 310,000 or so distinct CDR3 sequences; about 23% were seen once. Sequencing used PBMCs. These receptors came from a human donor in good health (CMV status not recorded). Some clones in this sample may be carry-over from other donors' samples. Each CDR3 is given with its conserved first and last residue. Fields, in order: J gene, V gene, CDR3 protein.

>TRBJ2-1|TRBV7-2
CASSFGGAGVNEQFF
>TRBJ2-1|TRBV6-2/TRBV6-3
CASSPPLVLKQFF
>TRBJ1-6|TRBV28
CASSLAGPNSPLHF
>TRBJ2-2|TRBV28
CASSPGDRATGELFF
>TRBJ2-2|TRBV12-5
CASGLFTTIDSVGELFF
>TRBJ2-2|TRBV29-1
CSAGTGGANTGELFF
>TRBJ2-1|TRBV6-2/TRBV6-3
CASSFSSGVVNEQFF
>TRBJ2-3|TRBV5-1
CASSPGDRGTTDTQYF
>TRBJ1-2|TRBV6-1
CASRDNYYGYTF
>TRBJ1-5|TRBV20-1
CSARQAIQQPQHF
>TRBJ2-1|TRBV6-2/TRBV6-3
CASSEQGPRGEQFF
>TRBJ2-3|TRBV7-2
CASSRGLSTDTQYF
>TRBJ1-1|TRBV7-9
CASSLQGGVNTEAFF
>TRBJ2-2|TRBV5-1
CASSPQVVNTGELFF
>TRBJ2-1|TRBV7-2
CASSPAGGYNEQFF
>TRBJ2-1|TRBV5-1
CASSTGLPNEQFF
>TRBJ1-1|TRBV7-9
CASSLDIVTEAFF
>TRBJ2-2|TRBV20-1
CSAKQRQAANTGELFF
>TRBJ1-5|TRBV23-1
CASSQSLTGVAQPQHF
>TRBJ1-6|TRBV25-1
CASSQAGGDNSPLHF
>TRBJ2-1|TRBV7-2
CASSLVSHNNEQFF
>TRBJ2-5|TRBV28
CASRGGLARETQYF
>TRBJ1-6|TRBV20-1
CSAMTGYSGLQNSPLHF
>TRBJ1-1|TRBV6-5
CASIDRGNTEAFF
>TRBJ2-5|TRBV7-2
CASSATKVDQYF
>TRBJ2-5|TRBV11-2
CASSLGGQGQETQYF